This TCR beta chain is drawn from a study of sequential checkpoint blockade in melanoma. In the study overall: Arm A got nivolumab then ipilimumab; arm B the reverse, 1:1. Each arm's sequence ended with maintenance nivolumab.

Treatment: randomized to nivolumab then ipilimumab (arm A) or the reverse (arm B). DNA-damaging chemotherapy had not been given to any patient beforehand. Sorted cells were live CD3+CD8+, lacking CD19 and CD56, from PBMCs. Libraries were prepared by immunoSEQ multiplex PCR; TCRdb keeps only in-frame clonotypes and omits some of them. The table records about 9,100 clones, roughly 78% of them present only once. Trimming cost V 5 bases and J 0 bases, with 10 bases left between them. Germline CDR1 MNHEY, CDR2 SMNVEV (reference sequence). The CDR3 contains 15 residues. This sequence originates from a human donor with melanoma. The chain combines TRBV27 with TRBJ1-4; D unclear. The sample consisted of CD8+ T cells sorted from blood (inferred from file names), taken from a patient given nivolumab and ipilimumab in sequence. The CDR3 nucleotides are TGTGCCAGCAGTCCGAACAGTGCAACTAATGAAAAACTGTTTTTT. Amino acids: CASSPNSATNEKLFF.